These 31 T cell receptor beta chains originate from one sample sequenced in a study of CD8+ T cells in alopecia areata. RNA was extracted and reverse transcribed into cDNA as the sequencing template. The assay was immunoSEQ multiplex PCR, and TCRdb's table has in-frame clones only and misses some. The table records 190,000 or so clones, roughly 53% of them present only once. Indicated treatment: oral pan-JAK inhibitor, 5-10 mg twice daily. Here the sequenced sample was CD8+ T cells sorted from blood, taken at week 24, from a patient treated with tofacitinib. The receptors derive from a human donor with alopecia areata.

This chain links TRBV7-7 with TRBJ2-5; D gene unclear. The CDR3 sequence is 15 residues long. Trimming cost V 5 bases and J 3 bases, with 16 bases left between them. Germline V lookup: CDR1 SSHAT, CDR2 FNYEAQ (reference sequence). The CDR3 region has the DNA TGTGCCAGCAGCCCTACTCGCGCCGGAAAAGAGACCCAGTACTTC. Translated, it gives CASSPTRAGKETQYF. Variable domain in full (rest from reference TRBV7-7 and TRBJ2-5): GAGVSQSPRYKVTKRGQDVTLRCDPISSHATLYWYQQALGQGPEFLTYFNYEAQPDKSGLPSDRFSAERPEGSISTLTIQRTEQRDSAMYRCASSPTRAGKETQYFGPGTRLLVL.

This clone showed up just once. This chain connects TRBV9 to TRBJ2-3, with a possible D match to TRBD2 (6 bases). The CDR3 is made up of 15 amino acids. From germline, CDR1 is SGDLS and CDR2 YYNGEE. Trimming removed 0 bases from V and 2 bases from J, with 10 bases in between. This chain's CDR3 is CASSVALASTDTQYF. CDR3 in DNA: TGTGCCAGCAGCGTAGCTCTAGCGTCCACAGATACGCAGTATTTT.

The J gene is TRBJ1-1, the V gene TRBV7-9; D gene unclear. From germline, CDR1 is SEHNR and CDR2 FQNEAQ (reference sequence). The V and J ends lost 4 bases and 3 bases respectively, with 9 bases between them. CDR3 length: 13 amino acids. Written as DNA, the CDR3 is TGTGCCAGCAGCTACGGGTTTGACACTGAAGCTTTCTTT. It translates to CASSYGFDTEAFF.

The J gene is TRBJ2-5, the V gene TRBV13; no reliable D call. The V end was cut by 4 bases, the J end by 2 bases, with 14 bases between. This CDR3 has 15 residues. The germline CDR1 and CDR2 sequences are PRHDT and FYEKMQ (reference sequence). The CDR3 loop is CASSSSSRIQETQYF. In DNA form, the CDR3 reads TGTGCCAGCAGCTCCAGTTCCCGAATTCAAGAGACCCAGTACTTC.

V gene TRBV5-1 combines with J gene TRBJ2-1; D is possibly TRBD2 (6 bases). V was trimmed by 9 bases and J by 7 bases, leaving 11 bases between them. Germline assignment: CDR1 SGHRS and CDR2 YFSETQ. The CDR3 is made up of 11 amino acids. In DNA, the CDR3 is TGCGCCACCCGGAGGGGTAATGAGCAGTTCTTC. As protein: CATRRGNEQFF.

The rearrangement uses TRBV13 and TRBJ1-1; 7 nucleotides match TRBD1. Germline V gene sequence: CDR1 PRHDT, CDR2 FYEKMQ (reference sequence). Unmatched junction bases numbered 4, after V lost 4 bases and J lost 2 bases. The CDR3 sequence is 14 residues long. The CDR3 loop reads CASSYGTANTEAFF. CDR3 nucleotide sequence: TGTGCCAGCAGCTATGGGACAGCTAACACTGAAGCTTTCTTT.

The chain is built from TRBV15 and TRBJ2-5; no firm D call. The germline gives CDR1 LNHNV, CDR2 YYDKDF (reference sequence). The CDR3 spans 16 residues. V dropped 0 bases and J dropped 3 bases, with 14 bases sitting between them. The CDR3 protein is CATSRDPGDVEETQYF. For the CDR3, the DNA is TGTGCCACCAGCAGAGATCCCGGCGACGTCGAAGAGACCCAGTACTTC.

Here the CDR3 reads CAWSDLRDRGQGVYGYTF. The CDR3 region has the DNA TGTGCCTGGAGTGATTTAAGGGACAGGGGGCAAGGTGTCTATGGCTACACCTTC. The rearrangement joins TRBV30 to TRBJ1-2; 12 positions match TRBD1. The germline CDR1 and CDR2 sequences are GTSNPN and SVGIG (reference sequence). CDR3 size: 18 residues. The J segment lost 4 bases and the V segment lost 1 base, leaving 13 bases of the junction unmatched.

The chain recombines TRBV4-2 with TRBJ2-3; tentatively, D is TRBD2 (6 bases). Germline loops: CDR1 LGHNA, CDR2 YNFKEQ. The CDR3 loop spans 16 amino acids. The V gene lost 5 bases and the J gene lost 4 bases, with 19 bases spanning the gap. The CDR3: CASSDTLVGGADTQYF. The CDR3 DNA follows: TGTGCCAGCAGCGATACCCTAGTGGGGGGTGCAGATACGCAGTATTTT.

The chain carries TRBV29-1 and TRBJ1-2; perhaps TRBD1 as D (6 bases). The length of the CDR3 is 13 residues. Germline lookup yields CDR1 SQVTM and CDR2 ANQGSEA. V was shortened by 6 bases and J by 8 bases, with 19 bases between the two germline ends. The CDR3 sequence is CSVDRLDSPGYTF. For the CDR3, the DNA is TGCAGCGTAGATCGACTGGACAGTCCGGGCTACACCTTC. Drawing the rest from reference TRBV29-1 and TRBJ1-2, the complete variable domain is SAVISQKPSRDICQRGTSLTIQCQVDSQVTMMFWYRQQPGQSLTLIATANQGSEATYESGFVIDKFPISRPNLTFSTLTVSNMSPEDSSIYLCSVDRLDSPGYTFGSGTRLTVV.

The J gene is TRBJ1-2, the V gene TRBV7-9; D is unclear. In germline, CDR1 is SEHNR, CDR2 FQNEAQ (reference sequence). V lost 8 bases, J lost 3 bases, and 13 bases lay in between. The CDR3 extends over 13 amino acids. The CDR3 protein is CASSTRGDYGYTF. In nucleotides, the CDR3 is TGTGCCAGCTCTACCCGTGGGGACTATGGCTACACCTTC.

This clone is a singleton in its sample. CDR3 protein: CASSANPGQGTYWDNQPQHF. CDR3 DNA: TGTGCCAGTAGTGCCAATCCGGGACAGGGTACGTATTGGGACAATCAGCCCCAGCATTTT. The genes are TRBV19 and TRBJ1-5, with 9 bases matching TRBD1. The CDR3 consists of 20 residues. Trimming removed 5 bases from V and 3 bases from J; junction bases left unmatched: 20. Germline CDR1 LNHDA, CDR2 SQIVND (reference sequence).

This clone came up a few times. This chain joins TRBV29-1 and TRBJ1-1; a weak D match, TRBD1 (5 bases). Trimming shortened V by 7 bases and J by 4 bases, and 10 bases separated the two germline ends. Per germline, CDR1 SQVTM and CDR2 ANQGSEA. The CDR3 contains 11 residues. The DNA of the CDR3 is TGCAGCGCTGGGGGTGGCACTGAAGCTTTCTTT. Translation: CSAGGGTEAFF. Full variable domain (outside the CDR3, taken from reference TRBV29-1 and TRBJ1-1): SAVISQKPSRDICQRGTSLTIQCQVDSQVTMMFWYRQQPGQSLTLIATANQGSEATYESGFVIDKFPISRPNLTFSTLTVSNMSPEDSSIYLCSAGGGTEAFFGQGTRLTVV.

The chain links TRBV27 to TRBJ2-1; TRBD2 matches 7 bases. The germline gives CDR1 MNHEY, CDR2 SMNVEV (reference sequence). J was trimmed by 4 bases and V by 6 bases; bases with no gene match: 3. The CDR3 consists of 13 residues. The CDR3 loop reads CASRPGGYNEQFF. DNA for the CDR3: TGTGCCAGCAGACCCGGGGGGTACAATGAGCAGTTCTTC.

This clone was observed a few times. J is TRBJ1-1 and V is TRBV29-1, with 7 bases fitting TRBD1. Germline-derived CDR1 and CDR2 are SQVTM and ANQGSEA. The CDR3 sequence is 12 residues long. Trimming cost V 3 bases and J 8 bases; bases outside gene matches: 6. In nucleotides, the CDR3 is TGCAGCGTTGATCAAGGGGGCTTCGAAGCTTTCTTT. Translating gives CSVDQGGFEAFF.

The CDR3 DNA follows: TGTGCCAGCAGTTACTTTGCGGGGGGACACAATGAGCAGTTCTTC. It specifies CASSYFAGGHNEQFF. V and J are TRBV6-5 and TRBJ2-1; 8 positions match TRBD2. The CDR3 consists of 15 residues. Per the germline V gene, CDR1 is MNHEY and CDR2 is SVGAGI. The trim removed 1 base at V and 5 bases at J, leaving 4 bases unmatched.

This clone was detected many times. CDR3 in DNA: TGCAGCGTTAGCGGACAGGACAATGAGCAGTTCTTC. It is translated as CSVSGQDNEQFF. The chain carries TRBV29-1 and TRBJ2-1, with 7 bases lining up with TRBD1. V was pared by 5 bases and J by 5 bases, with 3 bases of the junction left unmatched. CDR3 size: 12 residues. Germline values: CDR1 SQVTM, CDR2 ANQGSEA.

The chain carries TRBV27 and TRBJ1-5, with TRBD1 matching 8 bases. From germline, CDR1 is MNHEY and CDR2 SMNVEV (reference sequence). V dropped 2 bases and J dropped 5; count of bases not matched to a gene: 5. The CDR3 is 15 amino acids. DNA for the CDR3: TGTGCCAGCAGTTTAGGAATGACAGGGGATCAGCCCCAGCATTTT. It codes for CASSLGMTGDQPQHF.

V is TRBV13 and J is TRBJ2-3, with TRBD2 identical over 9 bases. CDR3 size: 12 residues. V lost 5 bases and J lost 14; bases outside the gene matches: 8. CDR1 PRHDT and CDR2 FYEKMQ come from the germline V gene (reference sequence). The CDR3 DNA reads TGTGCCAGCAGCCCAGGGCGGGGGGGCCTGTATTTT. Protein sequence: CASSPGRGGLYF.

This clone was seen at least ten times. This CDR3 is CAISESGADEAFF. CDR3 nucleotides: TGTGCCATCAGTGAGTCGGGGGCAGATGAAGCTTTCTTT. This chain links TRBV10-3 with TRBJ1-1; TRBD1 is a possible D gene (6 bases). V was pared by 0 bases and J by 7 bases, with 9 bases between. The CDR3 consists of 13 residues. Germline V CDR1 and CDR2: ENHRY, SYGVKD.

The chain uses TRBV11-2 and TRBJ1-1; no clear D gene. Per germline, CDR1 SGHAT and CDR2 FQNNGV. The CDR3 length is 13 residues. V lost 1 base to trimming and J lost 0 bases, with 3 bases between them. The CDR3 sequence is CASSLVMNTEAFF. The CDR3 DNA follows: TGTGCCAGCAGCTTAGTGATGAACACTGAAGCTTTCTTT.

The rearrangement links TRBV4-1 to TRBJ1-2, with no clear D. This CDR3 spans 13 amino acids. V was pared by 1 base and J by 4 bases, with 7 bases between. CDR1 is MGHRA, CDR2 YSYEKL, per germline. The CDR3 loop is CASSQGSAYGYTF. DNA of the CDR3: TGCGCCAGCAGCCAAGGATCGGCCTATGGCTACACCTTC.

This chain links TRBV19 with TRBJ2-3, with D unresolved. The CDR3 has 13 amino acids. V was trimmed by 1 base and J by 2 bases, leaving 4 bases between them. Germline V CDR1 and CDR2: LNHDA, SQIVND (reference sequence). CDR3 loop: CASSIVPTDTQYF. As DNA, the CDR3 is TGTGCCAGTAGTATAGTCCCCACAGATACGCAGTATTTT.

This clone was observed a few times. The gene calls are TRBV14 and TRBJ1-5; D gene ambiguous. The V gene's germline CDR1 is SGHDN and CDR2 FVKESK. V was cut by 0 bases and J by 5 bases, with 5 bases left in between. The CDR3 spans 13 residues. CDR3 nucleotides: TGTGCCAGCAGCCAAGATTGGGATCAGCCCCAGCATTTT. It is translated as CASSQDWDQPQHF.

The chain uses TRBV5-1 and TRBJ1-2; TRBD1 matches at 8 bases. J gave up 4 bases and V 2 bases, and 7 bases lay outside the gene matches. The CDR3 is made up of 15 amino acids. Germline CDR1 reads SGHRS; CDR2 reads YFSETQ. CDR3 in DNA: TGCGCCAGCAGCTTTGAACAGGGGGTGGGCTATGGCTACACCTTC. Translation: CASSFEQGVGYGYTF.

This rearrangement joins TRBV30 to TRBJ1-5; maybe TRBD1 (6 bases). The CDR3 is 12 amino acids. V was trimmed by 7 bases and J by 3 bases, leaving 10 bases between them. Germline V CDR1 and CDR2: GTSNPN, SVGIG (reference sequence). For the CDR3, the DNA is TGTGCCTCACAGGGATCCAATCAGCCCCAGCATTTT. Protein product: CASQGSNQPQHF.

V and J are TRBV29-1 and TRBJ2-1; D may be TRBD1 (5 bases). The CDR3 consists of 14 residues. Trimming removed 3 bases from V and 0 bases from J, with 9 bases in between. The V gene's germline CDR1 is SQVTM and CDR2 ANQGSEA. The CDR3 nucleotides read TGCAGCGTTGACAGGGAAGTCTCCTACAATGAGCAGTTCTTC. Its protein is CSVDREVSYNEQFF.

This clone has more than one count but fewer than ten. The CDR3 region is CASSLREEETQYF. The DNA of the CDR3 is TGTGCCAGCAGCTTGCGAGAAGAAGAGACCCAGTACTTC. The chain is built from TRBV5-6 and TRBJ2-5; no clear D. The V end lost 1 base, the J end lost 3 bases, and 7 bases lay between the germline ends. Germline CDR1 and CDR2: SGHDT and YYEEEE. The CDR3 runs to 13 residues.

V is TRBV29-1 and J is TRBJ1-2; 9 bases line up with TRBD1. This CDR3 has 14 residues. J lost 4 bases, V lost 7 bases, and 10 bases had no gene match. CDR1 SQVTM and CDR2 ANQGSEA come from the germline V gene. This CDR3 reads CSAAKGTGPYGYTF. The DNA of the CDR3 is TGCAGCGCCGCAAAGGGGACAGGGCCCTATGGCTACACCTTC.

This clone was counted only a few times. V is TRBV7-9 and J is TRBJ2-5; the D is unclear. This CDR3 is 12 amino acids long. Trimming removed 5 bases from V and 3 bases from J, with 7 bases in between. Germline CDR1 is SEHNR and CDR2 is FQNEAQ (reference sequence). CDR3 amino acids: CASSNDKETQYF. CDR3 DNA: TGTGCCAGCAGCAACGACAAAGAGACCCAGTACTTC.

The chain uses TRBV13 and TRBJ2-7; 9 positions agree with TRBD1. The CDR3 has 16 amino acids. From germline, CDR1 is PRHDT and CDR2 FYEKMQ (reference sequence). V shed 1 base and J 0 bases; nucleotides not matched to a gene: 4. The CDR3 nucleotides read TGTGCCAGCAGCTTAGACGGGACAGGGAGCTCCTACGAGCAGTACTTC. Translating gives CASSLDGTGSSYEQYF.